Listed below are T cell receptor beta chains from one sample, sequenced in a study of shared clonotypes between healthy human individuals. Clones were sequenced by immunoSEQ multiplex PCR, and TCRdb holds only the in-frame ones, with some missing. The data show around 1,100,000 clones, with 60% to 80% seen just once and approximately 0.9% held by the top ten. Sequenced sample: memory CD4+ T cells from PBMCs. The receptors derive from a young man in good health. Some clones in this sample may be carry-over from other donors' samples. The CDR3 runs from the conserved cysteine through the conserved F or W. The order of the fields is CDR3 DNA, CDR3 protein, D gene, J gene, clone size, V gene. The D gene is left open where the match is weak. Clone size is shown for a subset of rows, as once, few, many or a class of expanded clone.

DNA: TGTGCCAGCAGCCCCCTCCTGAACACTGAAGCTTTCTTT
CDR3: CASSPLLNTEAFF
D: -
J: TRBJ1-1
size: -
V: TRBV11-2

DNA: TGTGCCAGTAGTATAGGGAGGTGGGGGGATAAAGAGACCCAGTACTTC
CDR3: CASSIGRWGDKETQYF
D: -
J: TRBJ2-5
size: few
V: TRBV19

DNA: TGTGCCACCAGCACAAGACAGGGGAGGCAGCCCCAGCATTTT
CDR3: CATSTRQGRQPQHF
D: TRBD1
J: TRBJ1-5
size: -
V: TRBV15

DNA: TGTGCCAGCATCCGTGGGGTGAACACTGAAGCTTTCTTT
CDR3: CASIRGVNTEAFF
D: -
J: TRBJ1-1
size: -
V: TRBV2

DNA: TGTGCCAGCAGTTCGGCAGGGACTGGCTACACCTTC
CDR3: CASSSAGTGYTF
D: -
J: TRBJ1-2
size: -
V: TRBV28

DNA: TGTGCCAGCAGTCCCGGGGCAGGGGGGACCTACGAGCAGTACTTC
CDR3: CASSPGAGGTYEQYF
D: -
J: TRBJ2-7
size: -
V: TRBV6-6

DNA: TGTGCCAGCAGCTTCTTCACGGAGGGAAACACCATATATTTT
CDR3: CASSFFTEGNTIYF
D: -
J: TRBJ1-3
size: -
V: TRBV5-6

DNA: TGCGCCAGCAGCCAAGCCAGGATAAATGAAAAACTGTTTTTT
CDR3: CASSQARINEKLFF
D: -
J: TRBJ1-4
size: -
V: TRBV4-1

DNA: TGTGCCAGCAGCTTAGGTTCCTCGGGCACGGGTGGCTACGAGCAGTACTTC
CDR3: CASSLGSSGTGGYEQYF
D: -
J: TRBJ2-7
size: once
V: TRBV7-8

DNA: TGTGCCAGCAGTTACCGGGACGGCTATGGCTACACCTTC
CDR3: CASSYRDGYGYTF
D: -
J: TRBJ1-2
size: few
V: TRBV28

DNA: TGTGCCAGCAGTTTGGGGGGAGACGGGGAGACCCAGTACTTC
CDR3: CASSLGGDGETQYF
D: -
J: TRBJ2-5
size: -
V: TRBV6-5

DNA: TGTGCCAGCAGCACTTACACGGGACTAGCGATGAACGAGCAGTACTTC
CDR3: CASSTYTGLAMNEQYF
D: TRBD2
J: TRBJ2-7
size: -
V: TRBV27

DNA: TGTGCCAGCGGGCCACCTAGCGGGAGGGCAAACGATGAGCAGTTCTTC
CDR3: CASGPPSGRANDEQFF
D: TRBD2
J: TRBJ2-1
size: -
V: TRBV28

DNA: TGCAGCGGGGGGCGGGAGACCCAGTACTTC
CDR3: CSGGRETQYF
D: -
J: TRBJ2-5
size: -
V: TRBV29-1

DNA: TGTGCCAGCAGCTTAGTGGCAGGGGTTGAAAAACTGTTTTTT
CDR3: CASSLVAGVEKLFF
D: -
J: TRBJ1-4
size: -
V: TRBV11-2

DNA: TGTGCCAGTAGTATCGGCCTGGGGAGCAATCAGCCCCAGCATTTT
CDR3: CASSIGLGSNQPQHF
D: -
J: TRBJ1-5
size: -
V: TRBV19

DNA: TGTGCCAGCAGCTTCGAGCGGGGAAACACCATATATTTT
CDR3: CASSFERGNTIYF
D: -
J: TRBJ1-3
size: -
V: TRBV7-6

DNA: TGCGCCAGCAGTGAGTTCGGCTTTAATCAGCCCCAGCATTTT
CDR3: CASSEFGFNQPQHF
D: -
J: TRBJ1-5
size: -
V: TRBV10-2

DNA: TGTGCCAGCAGTTTAGCCGGGGACAGTCGTGAAAAACTGTTTTTT
CDR3: CASSLAGDSREKLFF
D: TRBD1
J: TRBJ1-4
size: -
V: TRBV28

DNA: TGTGCCAGCAGGGGGACGGGTACTGGCTATGGCTACACCTTC
CDR3: CASRGTGTGYGYTF
D: -
J: TRBJ1-2
size: -
V: TRBV28

DNA: TGTGCCAGCAGCTTGCAGGGAATGGGTGAAAAACTGTTTTTT
CDR3: CASSLQGMGEKLFF
D: -
J: TRBJ1-4
size: -
V: TRBV5-5

DNA: TGTGCCAGCAGTAGCAAGGGACAGATGAACACTGAAGCTTTCTTT
CDR3: CASSSKGQMNTEAFF
D: TRBD1
J: TRBJ1-1
size: -
V: TRBV28

DNA: TGTGCCATCAGTGAGTCGCGAGGGGTTCTGTTCTTC
CDR3: CAISESRGVLFF
D: -
J: TRBJ2-1
size: few
V: TRBV10-3

DNA: TGTGCCAGCTCCCGGGACAGGGGTTCCTACGAGCAGTACTTC
CDR3: CASSRDRGSYEQYF
D: TRBD1
J: TRBJ2-7
size: once
V: TRBV11-2

DNA: TGCAGCGTTGTTATGTGGGACCTCAGAAACAATGAGCAGTTCTTC
CDR3: CSVVMWDLRNNEQFF
D: -
J: TRBJ2-1
size: -
V: TRBV29-1

DNA: TGCGCCAGCAGCCAAGTCTTGAACACAGATACGCAGTATTTT
CDR3: CASSQVLNTDTQYF
D: -
J: TRBJ2-3
size: -
V: TRBV4-1

DNA: TGTGCCAGCAGTGAGCCAGGGACCCAGTACTTC
CDR3: CASSEPGTQYF
D: -
J: TRBJ2-5
size: once
V: TRBV2

DNA: TGTGCCAGCAGCTTAAGTTCGGACGGGAGCGTCTTCAATGAGCAGTTCTTC
CDR3: CASSLSSDGSVFNEQFF
D: -
J: TRBJ2-1
size: -
V: TRBV7-3

DNA: TGTGCCAGCAGTTTGTTGGTTTCTGGCAACTATGGCTACACCTTC
CDR3: CASSLLVSGNYGYTF
D: -
J: TRBJ1-2
size: -
V: TRBV27

DNA: TGTGCCAGCTCACCCGTCGACGAGCAGTACTTC
CDR3: CASSPVDEQYF
D: -
J: TRBJ2-7
size: -
V: TRBV18

DNA: TGTGCCAGCAGTTATCGGGACAGGGGTGACTATGAGCAGTTCTTC
CDR3: CASSYRDRGDYEQFF
D: TRBD1
J: TRBJ2-1
size: -
V: TRBV6-5

DNA: TGTGCCTGGAGCCTCTTTACTGAAGCTTTCTTT
CDR3: CAWSLFTEAFF
D: -
J: TRBJ1-1
size: -
V: TRBV30

DNA: TGTGCCAGCAGCCCACAGGGGGGGAGGGCGGATACGCAGTATTTT
CDR3: CASSPQGGRADTQYF
D: -
J: TRBJ2-3
size: -
V: TRBV2

DNA: TGTGCCTGGAGTACCCTAACAGGGGAGGGTCAGCCCCAGCATTTT
CDR3: CAWSTLTGEGQPQHF
D: TRBD1
J: TRBJ1-5
size: -
V: TRBV30

DNA: TGTGCCAGCAGCGAGGACTTCCCCTACGAGCAGTACTTC
CDR3: CASSEDFPYEQYF
D: -
J: TRBJ2-7
size: -
V: TRBV21-1

DNA: TGTGCCAGCAGCCGAGGGGGGGAGACCCAGTACTTC
CDR3: CASSRGGETQYF
D: -
J: TRBJ2-5
size: few
V: TRBV7-2

DNA: TGTGCCTGGACCCCCGGGGGCGAGCTCCTGAACACCGGGGAGCTGTTTTTT
CDR3: CAWTPGGELLNTGELFF
D: -
J: TRBJ2-2
size: -
V: TRBV30

DNA: TGCGCCAGCAGTGAGTCCCCTACTACGGACACTGAAGCTTTCTTT
CDR3: CASSESPTTDTEAFF
D: -
J: TRBJ1-1
size: -
V: TRBV10-1

DNA: TGTGCCAGCAGTCGACAGAGCTATAGCAATCAGCCCCAGCATTTT
CDR3: CASSRQSYSNQPQHF
D: -
J: TRBJ1-5
size: once
V: TRBV2